These T cell receptor beta chains were read from a single sample in a study of tumor and adjacent non-tumor tissue in lung cancer. One entry per CDR3 protein results from TCRdb running MiXCR on the multiplex PCR reads. The sample carries 200,000 to 250,000 distinct CDR3 sequences, 71% recorded once. Sequenced: lung tumor tissue. These receptors all come from a man between 60 and 75 years old with non-small cell lung cancer. Each CDR3 is given with its conserved first and last residue. The D gene is left open where the match is weak. The size field is filled for only some rows; it gives once, few, many or a size class.

TRBV29-1,-,TRBJ2-5,-,TGCAGCGTTGGAGTAGGGCCCAACCAAGAGACCCAGTACTTC,CSVGVGPNQETQYF
TRBV20-1,TRBD1,TRBJ2-7,-,TGCAGTGCGTTGAAGACAGGGGAAACCTTCTACGAGCAGTACTTC,CSALKTGETFYEQYF
TRBV20-1,-,TRBJ2-2,-,TGCAGTGCTAGAGATGCGGGGAGGCTCACCGGGGAGCTGTTTTTT,CSARDAGRLTGELFF
TRBV20-1,-,TRBJ2-2,-,TGCAGTGCTCCCGCAATAGCCGGGGAGCTGTTTTTT,CSAPAIAGELFF
TRBV7-9,-,TRBJ2-2,-,TGTGCCAGCAGCTTGGATGGGACGGGCGGCAGGGAACTGTTTTTT,CASSLDGTGGRELFF
TRBV4-2,TRBD1,TRBJ2-3,-,TGTGCCAGCTGCTCAAGCGGAACAGGGGACACAGATACGCAGTATTTT,CASCSSGTGDTDTQYF
TRBV5-1,-,TRBJ2-7,many,TGCGCCAGCAGCTTGGACGAAAGGGGCATATACGAGCAGTACTTC,CASSLDERGIYEQYF
TRBV29-1,-,TRBJ2-2,many,TGCAGCGTTGGGAGGGACCCCGGCGGGGAGCTGTTTTTT,CSVGRDPGGELFF
TRBV11-3,-,TRBJ2-1,-,TGTACCAGCATCCGGACAGTCGACAATGAACAGTTCTTC,CTSIRTVDNEQFF
TRBV11-3,TRBD1,TRBJ2-7,-,TGTGCCAGCAGCTCCCGAGAGGGGGCTGGGTACGAGCAATACTTC,CASSSREGAGYEQYF
TRBV4-3,TRBD1,TRBJ2-3,few,TGCACCAGCAGTCAGGGACAGGGGCAGTCAGATACGCAGTATTTT,CTSSQGQGQSDTQYF
TRBV29-1,-,TRBJ2-2,-,TGCAGCGTTAAGGGGGGGACATACACCGGGGAGCTGTTTTTT,CSVKGGTYTGELFF
TRBV10-2,TRBD2,TRBJ2-5,-,TGCGCCTGCAGTGAAACTAGCGGGTTTTGGACCCAGTACTTC,CACSETSGFWTQYF
TRBV6-5,TRBD1,TRBJ1-2,many,TGTGCCAGCAGAGACAGGGCTTTCCGTGGCTACACCTTC,CASRDRAFRGYTF
TRBV20-1,TRBD1,TRBJ2-2,many,TGCAGTGCTGTGGGACAGACTTACACCGGGGAGCTGTTTTTT,CSAVGQTYTGELFF
TRBV12-3/TRBV12-4,-,TRBJ1-5,few,TGTGCCAGCAATCCCGGGACCGGAAGCAATCAGCCCCAGCATTTT,CASNPGTGSNQPQHF
TRBV12-3/TRBV12-4,-,TRBJ2-1,-,TGTGCCAGCAGTTTTCTGCAGGGGCCTATATGTGGCCTTGAGCAGTTCTTC,CASSFLQGPICGLEQFF
TRBV6-2/TRBV6-3,-,TRBJ2-5,-,TGTGCCAGCAGGGCCGGGGGTACGGCGACCCAGTACTTC,CASRAGGTATQYF
TRBV20-1,-,TRBJ2-7,few,TGCAGTGCTAGAGATATAAGGCTGGGCAGGCGCAACGAGCAGTACTTC,CSARDIRLGRRNEQYF
TRBV29-1,-,TRBJ2-1,-,TGCAGCGTCTCGGACTGCTACAATGAGCAGTTCTTC,CSVSDCYNEQFF
TRBV10-1,TRBD1,TRBJ2-3,-,TGCGCCAGCAGCCCTGGGACAGGGGGCTTCCGCACAGATACGCAGTATTTT,CASSPGTGGFRTDTQYF
TRBV11-2,TRBD2,TRBJ2-7,-,TGTACCAGCAGGGAGGTAGGGGAGGGCTATGAGCAGTACTTC,CTSREVGEGYEQYF
TRBV4-3,-,TRBJ2-1,few,TGCGCCAGCAGCCCAAGATGGGGCCCGAATGAGCAGTTCTTC,CASSPRWGPNEQFF
TRBV20-1,-,TRBJ1-2,-,TGCAGTGCTAGACCCCTCACAGGCTCGGGGGCCTACACCTTC,CSARPLTGSGAYTF
TRBV11-2,-,TRBJ2-5,-,TGTGCCAGCAGTTGCAAAATGGGGGGGCCAAAGGAGACCCAGTACTTC,CASSCKMGGPKETQYF
TRBV29-1,TRBD2,TRBJ2-1,few,TGCAGCGCCAGACTAGCAGCACGGGAGCAGTTCTTC,CSARLAAREQFF
TRBV6-1,-,TRBJ2-1,-,TGTGCCAGCAGTCCGACTAGTCGCCATGATGAGCAGTTCTTC,CASSPTSRHDEQFF
TRBV4-3,TRBD1,TRBJ2-3,-,TGCGCCAGCAGCCGAGACAGGGCTCGCACAGATACGCAGTATTTT,CASSRDRARTDTQYF
TRBV4-1,-,TRBJ2-7,-,TGTGCCAGCAGCCAAGGAGGGGTAAACAATCACTACGAGCAGTACTTC,CASSQGGVNNHYEQYF
TRBV20-1,-,TRBJ2-1,-,TGCAGTGCTCCGCCAGCGGGCACCAGTGGATACAATGGGCAGTTCTTC,CSAPPAGTSGYNGQFF
TRBV4-1,-,TRBJ1-5,-,TGCGCCAGCAGACAAGTGACCGGAGTTCAGCCCCAGCATTTT,CASRQVTGVQPQHF
TRBV20-1,-,TRBJ2-1,-,TGCAGTGATATAGAGGGAGTTAATGAGCAGTTCTTC,CSDIEGVNEQFF
TRBV29-1,-,TRBJ1-2,many,TGCAGCGTCCGGATAAACGAGCTCGGCTACACCTTC,CSVRINELGYTF
TRBV6-5,-,TRBJ2-4,many,TGTGCCAGCAGTTACTCCGGCCGAGGGAACATTCAGTACTTC,CASSYSGRGNIQYF
TRBV20-1,-,TRBJ2-1,-,TGCAGTACTAAACCTAGGGCAAGGACTAACAATGAGCAGCTCTTC,CSTKPRARTNNEQLF
TRBV28,-,TRBJ2-5,-,TGTGCCAGCAGTCACCCTCTCCGACAAGAGACCCAGTACTTC,CASSHPLRQETQYF
TRBV6-2/TRBV6-3,TRBD2,TRBJ2-1,-,TGTGCCAGCAGTTCCAGCGGGAGCGGGGGGGTGGAGCAGTTCTTC,CASSSSGSGGVEQFF
TRBV11-1,-,TRBJ1-1,-,TGTGCCAGCAGCTTATGCGAGAACACTGAAGATTTCTTT,CASSLCENTEDFF
TRBV12-3/TRBV12-4,TRBD1,TRBJ2-3,-,TGTGCCAGCAGTTTAGAGGGGACAGATAGGCAGTATTTT,CASSLEGTDRQYF
TRBV4-2,-,TRBJ2-7,-,TGTGCTAGCAGCCAAGATTGGGAGAGATTCTACGAGCAGTACTTC,CASSQDWERFYEQYF
TRBV11-2,-,TRBJ1-4,few,TGTGCCAGCAGCTTAGGGGCGGATTCCGCTGTAGAAAAACTGCTATTT,CASSLGADSAVEKLLF
TRBV5-1,-,TRBJ2-7,once,TGCGCCAACAGCTTGGGCCCCCCGCTCTCCTACGAGCAGTACTTC,CANSLGPPLSYEQYF
TRBV11-2,-,TRBJ2-2,-,TGTGCCCGCGGCTTAGTCGGACGGGCCACCGGGGAGCTGTTTTTT,CARGLVGRATGELFF
TRBV11-2,-,TRBJ2-6,-,TGTGCCAACAGTACTATCTCTGGGGCCAACGTCCTGGGTTTC,CANSTISGANVLGF
TRBV20-1,-,TRBJ2-3,many,TGCAGTGCTAGGAAGGGACAATCTAGCACAGATACGCAGTATTTT,CSARKGQSSTDTQYF
TRBV6-5,-,TRBJ2-1,-,TGTGCCAGCACCGAGGGGGCGGGAGGACTTATTTCCCGCAATGAGCAGCTCTTC,CASTEGAGGLISRNEQLF
TRBV18,-,TRBJ1-1,few,TGTGCCAGCTCACCGGGGGCAGTGAACACTGAAGCTTTCTTT,CASSPGAVNTEAFF
TRBV11-3,TRBD2,TRBJ2-1,-,TGTCCCAGCAGCTTGGGACTAGTGAATGAACAGTTCTTC,CPSSLGLVNEQFF
TRBV11-1,-,TRBJ2-5,once,TGTACCAGCCGCTTGGGACCGGCGGGCCAAGAGACCCAGTACTTC,CTSRLGPAGQETQYF
TRBV29-1,-,TRBJ1-4,-,TGCAGCCCCCTAGGAAACCGCTTTCTGGAAAAACTGTTTTTT,CSPLGNRFLEKLFF
TRBV6-5,TRBD2,TRBJ2-3,-,TGTGCCAGCAGTTCACTCCGGGGAGGGCAGGCGGTGGTTGATGATACGCAGTATTTT,CASSSLRGGQAVVDDTQYF
TRBV20-1,TRBD2,TRBJ2-5,-,TGTAGTGCTAGAGCGGGGGGGCACCGAGAGACCCAGTACTTC,CSARAGGHRETQYF
TRBV20-1,TRBD2,TRBJ2-7,-,TGCAGTGCTAGTGCGGGAGTTAGCAACAAGCAGTACTTC,CSASAGVSNKQYF
TRBV20-1,TRBD1,TRBJ2-3,-,TGCAGTGCTGGAGCACAGGGGGACGAGCCCCAGTATTTT,CSAGAQGDEPQYF